Sequencing of this T cell receptor (beta chain) was carried out in a study of control samples from healthy donors and cancer patients. After removal of 5 bases from V and 5 bases from J, the junction contained 15 bases not matched to a gene. The CDR3 is 17 residues long. The germline V gene encodes CDR1 LNHDA and CDR2 SQIVND (reference sequence). TCRdb keeps only in-frame clones here, not all; method: immunoSEQ multiplex PCR. The profile shows around 110,000 clones, around 91% of them singletons. This chain links TRBV19 with TRBJ2-7; 10 nucleotides align to TRBD1. The sequencing input was PBMCs. The source of this sequence is a woman aged 45-65 years with colorectal cancer. The CDR3 loop reads CASSRNRLRDRGHEQYF. CDR3 DNA: TGTGCCAGTAGTCGGAATCGGCTCCGGGACAGGGGCCACGAGCAGTACTTC.